The entry that follows covers one T cell receptor beta chain sequence. Its antigen is unknown. The repertoire was sequenced with immunoSEQ multiplex PCR; TCRdb's copy has only in-frame clones and lacks some. The table shows approximately 700,000 clones, with more than 70% occurring only once. The data stem from a study of shared clonotypes between healthy human individuals. As for the study in general: Donors had three CD4 naive, three CD4 memory, two CD8 naive and one CD8 memory plate apiece. Study outcomes and limitations: Non-shared clonotypes had lower generation probabilities than clonotypes shared by all four sorted-subset donors. Rarefaction showed sorted-subset sequencing was incomplete despite large depth.

Germline lookup yields CDR1 LGHNA and CDR2 YNFKEQ. CDR3 length equals 15 residues. V was shortened by 1 base and J by 2 bases, with 9 bases between the two germline ends. The chain carries TRBV4-2 and TRBJ2-1; the D is unclear. This TCR was recovered from a woman younger than 45 in good health. Source material: memory CD4+ T cells sorted from blood. Sample subset: CD45RA-negative fraction. CDR3 protein: CASSQVNPTYNEQFF. In nucleotides, the CDR3 is TGTGCCAGCAGCCAAGTGAACCCTACCTACAATGAGCAGTTCTTC.